This is a list of T cell receptor delta chains from one sample in a study of gamma-delta T cells after stem cell transplantation. TCRdb reprocessed the RT-PCR reads through CATT. In the table there are 12,000 to 15,000 delta-chain clones, roughly 29% of which are singletons. Sequenced sample: gamma-delta T cells. These receptors were collected from a human donor. It is not recorded whose cells these are; they may come from a transplant donor. CDR3s include the opening cysteine and the closing phenylalanine or tryptophan. Fields, in order: V gene, clone size, J gene, D gene, CDR3 protein, CDR3 DNA. D genes are given only for firm matches. Rows may omit the clone size; those that give it use once, few, many or a size class.

v_call: TRDV1; clone_size: few; j_call: TRDJ1; d_call: TRDD2; cdr3_aa: CALGEHVLPTGDYTDKLIF; cdr3_nt: TGTGCTCTTGGGGAACATGTTCTTCCTACGGGGGACTACACCGATAAACTCATCTTT
v_call: TRDV2; clone_size: -; j_call: TRDJ3; d_call: TRDD3; cdr3_aa: CACDPWGYWDTRQMFF; cdr3_nt: TGTGCCTGTGATCCGTGGGGATACTGGGACACCCGACAGATGTTTTTC
v_call: TRDV2; clone_size: -; j_call: TRDJ3; d_call: -; cdr3_aa: CACEYTLGTSSLDTRQMFF; cdr3_nt: TGTGCCTGTGAATATACCCTGGGGACCTCGTCCTTGGACACCCGACAGATGTTTTTC
v_call: TRDV3; clone_size: -; j_call: TRDJ4; d_call: -; cdr3_aa: CAFVPPFRSQGPLIF; cdr3_nt: TGTGCCTTTGTGCCCCCCTTCCGCTCCCAGGGACCCCTGATCTTT
v_call: TRDV2; clone_size: -; j_call: TRDJ1; d_call: TRDD3; cdr3_aa: CACDTDHLRTGATSYTDKLIF; cdr3_nt: TGTGCCTGTGACACCGACCACCTCCGTACTGGGGCAACCTCGTACACCGATAAACTCATCTTT
v_call: TRAV29/DV5; clone_size: few; j_call: TRDJ1; d_call: -; cdr3_aa: CAASAGSLVPTDKLIF; cdr3_nt: TGTGCAGCAAGCGCCGGGAGTCTAGTCCCCACCGATAAACTCATCTTT
v_call: TRDV2; clone_size: -; j_call: TRDJ1; d_call: TRDD3; cdr3_aa: CACDTAYWGITDKLIF; cdr3_nt: TGTGCCTGTGACACCGCGTACTGGGGGATAACCGATAAACTCATCTTT
v_call: TRDV2; clone_size: -; j_call: TRDJ1; d_call: TRDD3; cdr3_aa: CACDTEELGDTPGRLTNSYTDKLIF; cdr3_nt: TGTGCCTGTGACACCGAGGAGCTGGGGGATACGCCGGGACGCCTCACCAACTCTTACACCGATAAACTCATCTTT
v_call: TRDV2; clone_size: -; j_call: TRDJ1; d_call: TRDD3; cdr3_aa: CACDLLGDTDKLIF; cdr3_nt: TGTGCCTGTGACCTACTGGGGGATACCGATAAACTCATCTTT
v_call: TRDV2; clone_size: -; j_call: TRDJ1; d_call: TRDD3; cdr3_aa: CACDILGDTDTDKLIF; cdr3_nt: TGTGCCTGTGACATACTGGGGGATACGGACACCGATAAACTCATCTTT
v_call: TRDV1; clone_size: -; j_call: TRDJ3; d_call: -; cdr3_aa: CALPQARSCVTCYTRQMFF; cdr3_nt: TGTGCTCTCCCGCAGGCACGAAGCTGTGTTACCTGTTACACCCGCCAGATGTTTTTC
v_call: TRDV1; clone_size: -; j_call: TRDJ1; d_call: -; cdr3_aa: CALGELPVHTDKLIF; cdr3_nt: TGTGCTCTTGGGGAACTACCGGTACACACCGATAAACTCATCTTT
v_call: TRDV1; clone_size: -; j_call: TRDJ1; d_call: TRDD3; cdr3_aa: CALGVSYLGIDWGIQADKLIF; cdr3_nt: TGTGCTCTTGGGGTATCCTACCTGGGTATCGACTGGGGGATACAAGCCGATAAACTCATCTTT
v_call: TRDV2; clone_size: few; j_call: TRDJ2; d_call: TRDD3; cdr3_aa: CACDTLTGGKALTAQLFF; cdr3_nt: TGTGCCTGTGACACTCTTACTGGGGGAAAAGCTTTGACAGCACAACTCTTCTTT
v_call: TRDV2; clone_size: -; j_call: TRDJ3; d_call: TRDD3; cdr3_aa: CACDPGDRWVSLDTRQMFF; cdr3_nt: TGTGCCTGTGACCCGGGGGATAGGTGGGTCTCCTTGGACACCCGACAGATGTTTTTC
v_call: TRDV2; clone_size: -; j_call: TRDJ1; d_call: TRDD3; cdr3_aa: CALLTQYWGILLLTDKLIF; cdr3_nt: TGTGCCTTGCTAACCCAGTACTGGGGGATACTCCTACTCACCGATAAACTCATCTTT
v_call: TRDV2; clone_size: -; j_call: TRDJ3; d_call: TRDD3; cdr3_aa: CACDTYWGLKISCDTRPMFF; cdr3_nt: TGTGCCTGTGACACGTACTGGGGGCTAAAAATCTCCTGTGACACCCGCCCGATGTTTTTC
v_call: TRDV1; clone_size: -; j_call: TRDJ1; d_call: TRDD3; cdr3_aa: CALGETDLYLHWGIRGTDKLIF; cdr3_nt: TGTGCTCTTGGGGAAACGGACCTCTACCTCCACTGGGGGATACGCGGCACCGATAAACTCATCTTT
v_call: TRAV29/DV5; clone_size: -; j_call: TRDJ1; d_call: TRDD3; cdr3_aa: CAASAGEGDTLAKLIF; cdr3_nt: TGTGCAGCAAGCGCGGGGGAGGGGGATACCCTCGCTAAACTCATCTTT
v_call: TRDV2; clone_size: -; j_call: TRDJ3; d_call: TRDD3; cdr3_aa: CACDTLLGDRRESWDTRQMFF; cdr3_nt: TGTGCCTGTGACACATTACTGGGGGATAGAAGGGAATCCTGGGACACCCGACAGATGTTTTTC
v_call: TRDV1; clone_size: -; j_call: TRDJ1; d_call: TRDD3; cdr3_aa: CAIGEETGLGDPHTDKLIF; cdr3_nt: TGTGCTATTGGGGAAGAAACTGGTCTGGGGGATCCCCACACCGATAAACTCATCTTT
v_call: TRDV1; clone_size: few; j_call: TRDJ1; d_call: TRDD3; cdr3_aa: CALGEPPPHTGGSLNTDKLIF; cdr3_nt: TGTGCTCTTGGGGAACCGCCGCCGCATACTGGGGGATCCTTGAACACCGATAAACTCATCTTT
v_call: TRDV1; clone_size: few; j_call: TRDJ1; d_call: TRDD3; cdr3_aa: CALGEHWGIRTDKLIF; cdr3_nt: TGTGCTCTTGGGGAACACTGGGGGATACGAACCGATAAACTCATCTTT
v_call: TRAV29/DV5; clone_size: -; j_call: TRDJ2; d_call: TRDD3; cdr3_aa: CAASGGDDLTAQLFF; cdr3_nt: TGTGCAGCAAGCGGGGGGGATGATTTGACAGCACAACTCTTCTTT
v_call: TRDV1; clone_size: -; j_call: TRDJ1; d_call: TRDD2; cdr3_aa: CALGEPLLPTRGRNTDKPIF; cdr3_nt: TGTGCTCTTGGGGAGCCGTTGCTTCCTACGAGGGGCCGTAACACCGATAAACCCATCTTT
v_call: TRDV1; clone_size: few; j_call: TRDJ1; d_call: -; cdr3_aa: CALSFLPLTYWGTRYTDKLIF; cdr3_nt: TGTGCTCTTTCCTTCCTACCGTTAACGTACTGGGGGACGAGGTACACCGATAAACTCATCTTT
v_call: TRDV2; clone_size: -; j_call: TRDJ1; d_call: -; cdr3_aa: CACDRGVRILPLSDKLIF; cdr3_nt: TGTGCCTGTGACAGGGGAGTACGGATACTGCCCCTCTCCGATAAACTCATCTTT
v_call: TRDV1; clone_size: few; j_call: TRDJ2; d_call: -; cdr3_aa: CALGELYRPRPSYGWGRPVTAQLFF; cdr3_nt: TGTGCTCTTGGGGAACTATACAGACCCAGGCCTTCCTACGGCTGGGGGAGGCCCGTGACAGCACAACTCTTCTTT
v_call: TRDV3; clone_size: -; j_call: TRDJ3; d_call: TRDD3; cdr3_aa: CAFGVWGLQSSWDTRQMFF; cdr3_nt: TGTGCCTTTGGGGTCTGGGGGCTCCAAAGCTCCTGGGACACCCGACAGATGTTTTTC
v_call: TRDV2; clone_size: -; j_call: TRDJ3; d_call: TRDD3; cdr3_aa: CACADTGGYPPSWDTRQMFF; cdr3_nt: TGTGCCTGTGCGGATACTGGGGGATACCCCCCCTCCTGGGACACCCGACAGATGTTTTTC
v_call: TRDV1; clone_size: -; j_call: TRDJ1; d_call: -; cdr3_aa: CALGELHRVWPYTDKLIF; cdr3_nt: TGTGCTCTTGGGGAACTTCACCGAGTCTGGCCTTACACCGATAAACTCATCTTT
v_call: TRDV2; clone_size: -; j_call: TRDJ3; d_call: TRDD3; cdr3_aa: CACDTGGSRSWDTRQMFF; cdr3_nt: TGTGCCTGTGACACCGGGGGATCACGCTCCTGGGACACCCGACAGATGTTTTTC
v_call: TRDV3; clone_size: -; j_call: TRDJ1; d_call: -; cdr3_aa: CAFTSLPTGGTDKLIF; cdr3_nt: TGTGCCTTTACTTCACTTCCTACTGGGGGAACGGATAAACTCATCTTT
v_call: TRDV2; clone_size: few; j_call: TRDJ1; d_call: TRDD3; cdr3_aa: CACDTLILRRVLGDTLKLIF; cdr3_nt: TGTGCCTGTGACACCCTGATCCTGAGACGGGTACTGGGGGATACTTTAAAACTCATCTTT
v_call: TRDV1; clone_size: -; j_call: TRDJ1; d_call: -; cdr3_aa: CALGERATYTDKLIF; cdr3_nt: TGTGCTCTTGGGGAAAGGGCCACGTACACCGATAAACTCATCTTT
v_call: TRDV1; clone_size: -; j_call: TRDJ1; d_call: TRDD3; cdr3_aa: CALGEFRGPGGYEMTDKLIF; cdr3_nt: TGTGCTCTTGGGGAATTCAGGGGTCCTGGGGGATACGAAATGACCGATAAACTCATCTTT
v_call: TRDV2; clone_size: -; j_call: TRDJ3; d_call: TRDD2; cdr3_aa: CACRWGALPTEPAWDTRQMFF; cdr3_nt: TGTGCCTGCCGCTGGGGAGCCCTTCCTACCGAACCTGCCTGGGACACCCGACAGATGTTTTTC
v_call: TRDV1; clone_size: few; j_call: TRDJ2; d_call: -; cdr3_aa: CALGELGRINFIIPRVNFTAQLFF; cdr3_nt: TGTGCTCTTGGGGAACTAGGGAGGATCAATTTTATTATTCCCCGGGTCAACTTTACAGCACAACTCTTCTTT
v_call: TRDV1; clone_size: -; j_call: TRDJ1; d_call: TRDD3; cdr3_aa: CALGELRPYWGYSPRGGTDKLIF; cdr3_nt: TGTGCTCTTGGGGAACTTAGGCCGTACTGGGGATACTCCCCCCGTGGCGGCACCGATAAACTCATCTTT
v_call: TRDV3; clone_size: -; j_call: TRDJ1; d_call: -; cdr3_aa: CAFIHPAFRGRHQYTDKLIF; cdr3_nt: TGTGCCTTTATTCACCCGGCCTTCCGGGGGAGACACCAGTACACCGATAAACTCATCTTT
v_call: TRDV2; clone_size: few; j_call: TRDJ3; d_call: TRDD3; cdr3_aa: CACDSWGITASWDTRQMFF; cdr3_nt: TGTGCCTGTGACTCCTGGGGGATCACCGCCAGCTGGGACACCCGACAGATGTTTTTC
v_call: TRDV2; clone_size: -; j_call: TRDJ3; d_call: TRDD3; cdr3_aa: CACDTVLGDPSWDTRQMFF; cdr3_nt: TGTGCCTGTGACACCGTACTGGGGGACCCCTCCTGGGACACCCGACAGATGTTTTTC
v_call: TRDV1; clone_size: few; j_call: TRDJ3; d_call: -; cdr3_aa: CALGERVPSWDTRQMFF; cdr3_nt: TGTGCTCTTGGGGAACGCGTGCCCTCCTGGGACACCCGACAGATGTTTTTC
v_call: TRDV2; clone_size: -; j_call: TRDJ3; d_call: -; cdr3_aa: CACDSVLAAWDTRQMFF; cdr3_nt: TGTGCCTGTGACTCGGTACTGGCGGCCTGGGACACCCGACAGATGTTTTTC
v_call: TRDV1; clone_size: -; j_call: TRDJ1; d_call: -; cdr3_aa: CALGELMLFGGDVQPNYKLIF; cdr3_nt: TGTGCTCTTGGGGAACTGATGTTGTTCGGTGGGGACGTCCAACCAAACTATAAACTCATCTTT
v_call: TRDV1; clone_size: -; j_call: TRDJ2; d_call: -; cdr3_aa: CALGWVYGQGMAAQLFF; cdr3_nt: TGTGCTCTTGGTTGGGTGTACGGACAGGGGATGGCGGCACAACTCTTCTTT
v_call: TRDV1; clone_size: few; j_call: TRDJ1; d_call: TRDD3; cdr3_aa: CALGAIPNWGMYTDKLIF; cdr3_nt: TGTGCTCTTGGGGCAATTCCTAACTGGGGGATGTACACCGATAAACTCATCTTT
v_call: TRDV1; clone_size: -; j_call: TRDJ1; d_call: TRDD3; cdr3_aa: CALGELKPFDWGRTDKLIF; cdr3_nt: TGTGCTCTTGGGGAACTGAAACCCTTTGACTGGGGACGGACCGATAAACTCATCTTT
v_call: TRDV1; clone_size: once; j_call: TRDJ1; d_call: TRDD3; cdr3_aa: CALGPPPPTGGYDKPELSPGLTDKLIF; cdr3_nt: TGTGCTCTTGGGCCTCCTCCCCCTACTGGGGGATACGACAAGCCCGAGCTATCGCCTGGGCTTACCGATAAACTCATCTTT
v_call: TRDV3; clone_size: -; j_call: TRDJ3; d_call: TRDD3; cdr3_aa: CAFCDWGIRSWDIRQMFF; cdr3_nt: TGTGCCTTTTGCGACTGGGGGATACGGTCCTGGGACATCCGACAGATGTTTTTC
v_call: TRDV3; clone_size: -; j_call: TRDJ1; d_call: -; cdr3_aa: CAFRPTLIRDKLIF; cdr3_nt: TGTGCCTTTAGGCCTACGTTGATTCGCGATAAACTCATCTTT
v_call: TRDV2; clone_size: -; j_call: TRDJ3; d_call: TRDD3; cdr3_aa: CACDTILGDSWDTRQMFF; cdr3_nt: TGTGCCTGTGACACAATACTGGGGGACTCCTGGGACACCCGACAGATGTTTTTC
v_call: TRDV2; clone_size: -; j_call: TRDJ3; d_call: TRDD3; cdr3_aa: CACDRLGDFSWDTRQMFF; cdr3_nt: TGTGCCTGTGACCGACTGGGGGACTTCTCCTGGGACACCCGACAGATGTTTTTC
v_call: TRDV1; clone_size: few; j_call: TRDJ1; d_call: TRDD3; cdr3_aa: CALGEPRGDTEYTDKLIF; cdr3_nt: TGTGCTCTTGGGGAACCCCGAGGGGATACGGAGTACACCGATAAACTCATCTTT
v_call: TRDV2; clone_size: -; j_call: TRDJ3; d_call: TRDD3; cdr3_aa: CACDSLRTGGSSSWDTRQMFF; cdr3_nt: TGTGCCTGTGACTCACTTCGTACTGGGGGATCCAGCTCCTGGGACACCCGACAGATGTTTTTC
v_call: TRDV1; clone_size: few; j_call: TRDJ1; d_call: -; cdr3_aa: CALGALRRWGMYTDKLIF; cdr3_nt: TGTGCTCTTGGGGCGCTACGTCGTTGGGGTATGTACACCGATAAACTCATCTTT
v_call: TRDV2; clone_size: -; j_call: TRDJ3; d_call: TRDD3; cdr3_aa: CACDTLGDRSCYTLQMFF; cdr3_nt: TGTGCCTGTGACACACTGGGGGATCGCTCCTGTTACACCCTACAGATGTTTTTC